A selection of T cell receptor beta chains follows, all from one sample in a study of blood T cell repertoires in COVID-19. Only in-frame clones appear in the TCRdb table, and some are missing; sequencing was by immunoSEQ multiplex PCR. The sample holds tens of thousands of clones, 88% seen once. Input material: peripheral blood. Every receptor here comes from a woman between 70 and 85 years old with acute or convalescent COVID-19. Both conserved end residues are part of each CDR3. Each record gives: clone size, D gene, V gene, J gene, CDR3 protein, CDR3 DNA. A D gene is named only where the DNA matches it firmly. Expanded clones get a size class; other rows say once, few or many, or leave the size out.

>.|.|TRBV18|TRBJ2-1
CASSPPRLSNPEQFF
TGTGCCAGCTCACCACCGAGGCTATCTAATCCTGAGCAGTTCTTC
>.|.|TRBV5-1|TRBJ2-6
CASSLEAQASFVSGANVLTF
TGCGCCAGCAGCTTGGAGGCACAGGCTTCCTTCGTCTCTGGGGCCAACGTCCTGACTTTC
>.|.|TRBV2|TRBJ2-5
CASSAPRGLSSEETQYF
TGTGCCAGCAGTGCCCCTAGGGGCCTCAGTTCCGAAGAGACCCAGTACTTC
>.|.|TRBV7-2|TRBJ1-2
CASSPPGGLGGYTF
TGTGCCAGCAGCCCCCCGGGGGGCCTAGGGGGCTACACCTTC
>few|TRBD2|TRBV7-9|TRBJ2-3
CASSFPELAGWSTQYF
TGTGCCAGCAGCTTCCCCGAACTAGCGGGATGGAGTACGCAGTATTTT
>.|.|TRBV5-1|TRBJ1-5
CASSLTGLSNQPQHF
TGCGCCAGCAGCTTGACCGGACTTAGCAATCAGCCCCAGCATTTT
>.|.|TRBV29-1|TRBJ1-4
CSVERLGQAEKLFF
TGCAGCGTTGAACGCCTGGGCCAGGCAGAAAAACTGTTTTTT
>.|TRBD2|TRBV11-2|TRBJ2-5
CASSFLLNLAGGPGETQYF
TGTGCCAGCAGCTTTCTCCTCAATCTAGCGGGGGGGCCCGGAGAGACCCAGTACTTC
>.|.|TRBV30|TRBJ1-2
CAWSLWQGTYGYTF
TGTGCCTGGAGTTTATGGCAGGGGACCTATGGCTACACCTTC
>.|.|TRBV19|TRBJ1-5
CASTPGSYSNQPQHF
TGTGCCAGTACCCCAGGCAGTTATAGCAATCAGCCCCAGCATTTT
>.|.|TRBV2|TRBJ1-6
CASSEGSNSPLHF
TGTGCCAGCAGCGAAGGGAGCAATTCACCCCTCCACTTT
>.|.|TRBV7-3|TRBJ2-5
CASSPQGGEVQETQYF
TGTGCCAGCAGCCCCCAGGGCGGGGAGGTTCAAGAGACCCAGTACTTC
>.|.|TRBV28|TRBJ2-1
CASSLRVSSYNEQFF
TGTGCCAGCAGTTTGCGGGTGAGCTCCTACAATGAGCAGTTCTTC
>.|.|TRBV6-1|TRBJ2-1
CASSELAVGSYNEQFF
TGTGCCAGCAGTGAACTAGCAGTTGGGTCCTACAATGAGCAGTTCTTC
>few|TRBD1|TRBV4-1|TRBJ1-3
CASSHARDRGDSGNTIYF
TGCGCCAGCAGCCATGCCCGGGACAGGGGAGACTCTGGAAACACCATATATTTT
>.|TRBD1|TRBV4-1|TRBJ2-5
CASSPTGGVETQYF
TGCGCCAGCAGTCCTACAGGGGGCGTGGAGACCCAGTACTTC
>.|.|TRBV6-9|TRBJ2-1
CASNSLVNEQFF
TGTGCCAGCAACTCCTTGGTCAATGAGCAGTTCTTC
>.|.|TRBV5-6|TRBJ2-7
CASSLWGLFSYEQYF
TGTGCCAGCAGCTTGTGGGGACTCTTCTCCTACGAGCAGTACTTC
>.|.|TRBV19|TRBJ2-7
CASSRTGWEYYEQYF
TGTGCCAGTAGCCGAACAGGGTGGGAATATTACGAGCAGTACTTC
>.|.|TRBV7-9|TRBJ1-5
CASSPGGGVQPQHF
TGTGCCAGCAGCCCGGGGGGCGGGGTTCAGCCCCAGCATTTT
>.|TRBD1|TRBV11-2|TRBJ2-7
CASSISAQGASSYEQYF
TGTGCCAGCAGCATCTCCGCCCAGGGGGCTAGCTCCTACGAGCAGTACTTC
>.|TRBD2|TRBV3-1/TRBV3-2|TRBJ2-1
CASSQDWRTSDSRYNEQFF
TGTGCCAGCAGCCAAGATTGGAGGACTAGCGACTCAAGATACAATGAGCAGTTCTTC
>.|.|TRBV2|TRBJ2-2
CASSYTGLRAANTGELFF
TGTGCCAGCAGTTACACAGGACTAAGGGCGGCGAACACCGGGGAGCTGTTTTTT
>.|TRBD1|TRBV7-8|TRBJ2-1
CASSSHTRDSSYNEQFF
TGTGCCAGCAGCTCCCACACCCGGGACAGCTCCTACAATGAGCAGTTCTTC
>.|TRBD1|TRBV5-6|TRBJ2-7
CASSAIGTGGKEQYF
TGTGCCAGCAGCGCCATCGGGACAGGGGGGAAGGAGCAGTACTTC